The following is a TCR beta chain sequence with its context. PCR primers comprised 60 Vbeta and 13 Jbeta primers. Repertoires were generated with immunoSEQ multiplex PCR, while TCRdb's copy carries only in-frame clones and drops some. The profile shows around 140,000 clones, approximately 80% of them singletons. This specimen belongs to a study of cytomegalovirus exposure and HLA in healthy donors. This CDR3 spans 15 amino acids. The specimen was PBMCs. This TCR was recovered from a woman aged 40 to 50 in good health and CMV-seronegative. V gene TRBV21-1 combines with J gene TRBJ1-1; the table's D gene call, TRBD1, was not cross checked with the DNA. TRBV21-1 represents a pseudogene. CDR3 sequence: CASSKDRGKNTEAFF. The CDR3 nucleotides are TGTGCCAGCAGCAAAGACAGGGGGAAGAACACTGAAGCTTTCTTT.